Following are 17 T cell receptor beta chains from one sample sequenced in a study of blood T cell repertoires in COVID-19. The method was immunoSEQ multiplex PCR; TCRdb's version includes in-frame clones alone and lacks a portion of them. The sample contains fewer than 90,000 clones, roughly 87% of which appear only once. Sequenced sample: peripheral blood. The receptors shown here come from a male donor with acute or convalescent COVID-19.

This clone has just a few counts. The V gene is TRBV3-1 (or the pseudogene TRBV3-2), the J gene TRBJ2-2; D gene ambiguous. The V gene's germline CDR1 is LGHDT and CDR2 YNNKEL (reference sequence). V was trimmed by 1 base and J by 4 bases, leaving 4 bases between them. This CDR3 is 13 amino acids long. The CDR3 region is CASSQAGTGELFF. As DNA, the CDR3 is TGTGCCAGCAGCCAAGCCGGCACCGGGGAGCTGTTTTTT.

This chain uses TRBV2 with TRBJ1-1; the D is unclear. This CDR3 contains 14 residues. With 0 bases removed from V and 4 bases from J, the gap between germline ends came to 9 bases. The germline gives CDR1 SNHLY, CDR2 FYNNEI. CDR3: CASSEARRGTEAFF. The CDR3, as DNA: TGTGCCAGCAGTGAAGCGCGTCGGGGCACTGAAGCTTTCTTT.

The J gene is TRBJ1-2, the V gene TRBV4-1; tentatively, D is TRBD1 (5 bases). The CDR3 is 17 residues long. CDR1 and CDR2 from the germline V gene are MGHRA and YSYEKL. V shed 0 bases and J shed 2 bases, with 16 bases lying between them. The CDR3 protein is CASSQDKVRQGNYGYTF. In nucleotides, the CDR3 is TGCGCCAGCAGCCAAGATAAAGTCAGGCAGGGAAACTATGGCTACACCTTC.

This clone was detected a few times. The V call is TRBV15, the J call TRBJ1-2; D is perhaps TRBD1 (5 bases). This CDR3 contains 14 residues. CDR1 is LNHNV and CDR2 is YYDKDF in the germline V gene (reference sequence). Trimming left V 7 bases short and J 4 bases short, with 16 bases between. In DNA form, the CDR3 reads TGTGCCACCACCTCGGGCAGGGTGAGCTATGGCTACACCTTC. This sequence encodes CATTSGRVSYGYTF.

The rearrangement uses TRBV19 and TRBJ2-1; 8 bases are shared with TRBD1. Trimming at V came to 6 bases and at J to 4 bases, leaving 8 bases not matched to a gene. The CDR3 has 15 amino acids. Germline values: CDR1 LNHDA, CDR2 SQIVND (reference sequence). The chain's CDR3 is CASSPGTGQYNEQFF. DNA of the CDR3: TGTGCCAGTAGCCCGGGGACAGGCCAATACAATGAGCAGTTCTTC.

This chain joins TRBV18 and TRBJ2-1; 8 nucleotides align to TRBD2. CDR3 length equals 16 residues. The junction had 6 bases not matched to a gene; V was cut back by 0 bases and J by 5 bases. Germline-derived CDR1 and CDR2 are KGHSH and LQKENI. CDR3: CASSPPTGGLDNEQFF. For the CDR3, the DNA is TGTGCCAGCTCACCACCTACGGGGGGGCTCGACAATGAGCAGTTCTTC.

V usage is TRBV20-1 and J usage is TRBJ2-3; D is unresolved. Germline CDR1 and CDR2: DFQATT and SNEGSKA (reference sequence). The ends were cut back, 7 bases at V and 3 bases at J, with 8 bases in the middle. CDR3 length: 11 amino acids. The CDR3 coding sequence is TGCAGTGTCCATGAGACAGATACGCAGTATTTT. Encoded protein: CSVHETDTQYF.

This chain's CDR3 is CASSLVQGANTGELFF. The CDR3 DNA sequence: TGTGCCAGCAGCTTAGTTCAGGGCGCGAACACCGGGGAGCTGTTTTTT. V and J are TRBV7-2 and TRBJ2-2; the D gene is possibly TRBD1 (5 bases). Looked up from germline, CDR1 is SGHTA and CDR2 is FQGNSA. Trimming left V 1 base short and J 0 bases short, with 9 bases between. CDR3 length: 16 amino acids.

This clone is a singleton in its sample. The V call is TRBV9, the J call TRBJ1-6; D not certain. Per the germline V gene, CDR1 is SGDLS and CDR2 is YYNGEE. The V end lost 1 base, the J end lost 6 bases, and 5 bases lay between the germline ends. There are 13 residues in the CDR3. The CDR3: CASSVQVNSPLHF. The CDR3 region has the DNA TGTGCCAGCAGCGTACAGGTTAATTCACCCCTCCACTTT.

Worth noting for this clone: Relative to the germline gene, one junction end is altered; a read error may explain this. This chain uses TRBV11-2 with TRBJ1-2; no clear D gene. The CDR3 runs 13 residues. In germline, CDR1 is SGHAT, CDR2 FQNNGV. CDR3 sequence (DNA): TGTGCCAGCAGCCCTGGCAACAACTATGGTTACACCTTC. It specifies CASSPGNNYGYTF. Using reference TRBV11-2 and TRBJ1-2 for the parts outside the CDR3, the full variable domain is EAGVAQSPRYKIIEKRQSVAFWCNPISGHATLYWYQQILGQGPKLLIQFQNNGVVDDSQLPKDRFSAERLKGVDSTLKIQPAKLEDSAVYLCASSPGNNYGYTFGSGTRLTVV.

This clone was counted only a few times. The chain employs TRBV5-6 and TRBJ2-4; 9 nucleotides agree with TRBD1. V lost 4 bases to trimming and J lost 3 bases; unmatched junction nucleotides: 5. CDR3 length: 15 residues. CDR1 and CDR2 (germline): SGHDT, YYEEEE. The CDR3 region has the DNA TGTGCCAGCAGCGTGGGACAGGGAAACAAAAACATTCAGTACTTC. Translation gives CASSVGQGNKNIQYF.

The chain couples TRBV7-2 to TRBJ2-7, with 8 bases aligning to TRBD2. Germline loops: CDR1 SGHTA, CDR2 FQGNSA. The CDR3 is 16 residues long. With V trimmed by 4 bases and J by 6 bases, 14 bases remained unmatched. The CDR3 coding sequence is TGTGCCAGCAGCTCCCGGGGGCGGTTCACTAGCGGCGAGCAGTACTTC. Protein sequence: CASSSRGRFTSGEQYF.

The chain couples TRBV2 to TRBJ1-5; no definite D call. V dropped 3 bases and J dropped 0 bases, with 9 bases sitting between them. This CDR3 is 15 amino acids long. The V gene's germline CDR1 is SNHLY and CDR2 FYNNEI. CDR3 residues: CASSESDGSNQPQHF. The CDR3 DNA follows: TGTGCCAGCAGTGAGAGCGATGGTAGCAATCAGCCCCAGCATTTT. Combining the CDR3 with reference TRBV2 and TRBJ1-5 gives the whole variable domain EPEVTQTPSHQVTQMGQEVILRCVPISNHLYFYWYRQILGQKVEFLVSFYNNEISEKSEIFDDQFSVERPDGSNFTLKIRSTKLEDSAMYFCASSESDGSNQPQHFGDGTRLSIL.

This clone has just a few counts. The V gene is TRBV19, the J gene TRBJ2-5; 8 bases match TRBD1. Germline assignment: CDR1 LNHDA and CDR2 SQIVND (reference sequence). Germline trimming cut 7 bases from V and 7 bases from J; bases unmatched to any gene: 2. The length of the CDR3 is 11 residues. CDR3 loop: CASKQGGTQYF. CDR3 bases: TGTGCCAGTAAACAGGGGGGGACCCAGTACTTC.

CDR3 bases: TGTGCCAGCAGTGAAGCGAGCCGGTTCAACTATGGCTACACCTTC. As protein: CASSEASRFNYGYTF. The chain recombines TRBV2 with TRBJ1-2; D not certain. The V end lost 0 bases, the J end lost 2 bases, and 10 bases lay between the germline ends. Germline CDR1 SNHLY, CDR2 FYNNEI. This CDR3 has 15 residues.

The chain has TRBV28 and TRBJ2-3; tentative D call: TRBD2 (6 bases). Germline CDR1 MDHEN, CDR2 SYDVKM. Trimming shortened V by 3 bases and J by 2 bases, and 15 bases separated the two germline ends. The length of the CDR3 is 16 residues. The CDR3: CASSFGVADLTDTQYF. Written as DNA, the CDR3 is TGTGCCAGCAGTTTTGGGGTAGCGGACCTCACAGATACGCAGTATTTT.

V gene TRBV6-1 combines with J gene TRBJ1-4; D is undetermined. Trimming shortened V by 2 bases and J by 7 bases, and 14 bases separated the two germline ends. The germline gives CDR1 MNHNS, CDR2 SASEGT. There are 15 residues in the CDR3. The DNA for the CDR3 is TGTGCCAGCAGTGAATTAACTGGGCATTCTGAAAAACTGTTTTTT. This encodes CASSELTGHSEKLFF.